The source of this T cell receptor (beta chain) is a study of cytomegalovirus exposure and HLA in healthy donors. Overall study context: In terms of ancestry, the Caucasian-associated cluster contained 80% to 90% of the 398 genotyped donors. Study-wide results and caveats: Cytomegalovirus association was assigned to about 150 TCR beta chains. In a later analysis, V- and J-gene trimming of beta chains associated with a DCLRE1C missense variant, replicated independently.

In this sample, this clone turned up a few times. Its antigen is not known. PCR primers comprised 60 Vbeta and 13 Jbeta primers. Profiling relied on immunoSEQ multiplex PCR, and the TCRdb table lists in-frame clones only, not all of them. The sample contains under 200,000 clones, approximately 12% of which appear only once. The V segment lost 10 bases and the J segment 4 bases; nucleotides outside the gene matches: 3. The CDR3 runs 11 residues. CDR1 and CDR2 from the germline V gene are MNHEY and SMNVEV (reference sequence). The sequenced sample consisted of PBMCs. The chain couples TRBV27 to TRBJ2-7; 8 bases are shared with TRBD1. This TCR was recovered from a man aged 50 to 59 in good health and CMV-seropositive. In DNA form, the CDR3 reads TGTGCCACTAGGACAGGGTACGAGCAGTACTTC. It yields the protein CATRTGYEQYF.